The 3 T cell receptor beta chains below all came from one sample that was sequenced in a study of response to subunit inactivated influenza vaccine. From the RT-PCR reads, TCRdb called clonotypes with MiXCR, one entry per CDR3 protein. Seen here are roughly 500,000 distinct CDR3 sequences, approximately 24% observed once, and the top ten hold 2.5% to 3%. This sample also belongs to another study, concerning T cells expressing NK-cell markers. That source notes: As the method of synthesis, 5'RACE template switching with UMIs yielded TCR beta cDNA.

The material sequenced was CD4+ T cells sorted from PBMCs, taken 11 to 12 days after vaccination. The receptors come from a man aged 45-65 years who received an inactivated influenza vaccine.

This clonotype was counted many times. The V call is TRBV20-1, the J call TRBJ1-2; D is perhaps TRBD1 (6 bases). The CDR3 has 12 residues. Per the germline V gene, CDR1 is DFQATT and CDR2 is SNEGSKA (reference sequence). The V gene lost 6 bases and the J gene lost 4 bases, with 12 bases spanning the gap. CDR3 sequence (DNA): TGCAGTGCCCTGACAGGCCCCTATGGCTACACCTTC. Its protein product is CSALTGPYGYTF.

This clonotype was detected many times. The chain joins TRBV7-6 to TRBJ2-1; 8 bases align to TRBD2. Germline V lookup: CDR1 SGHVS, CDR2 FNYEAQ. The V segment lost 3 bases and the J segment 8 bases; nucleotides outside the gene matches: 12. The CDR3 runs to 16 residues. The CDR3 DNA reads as TGTGCCAGCAGCTTGATAACTAGCGGAGGGGACGATGAGCAGTTCTTC. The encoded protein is CASSLITSGGDDEQFF.

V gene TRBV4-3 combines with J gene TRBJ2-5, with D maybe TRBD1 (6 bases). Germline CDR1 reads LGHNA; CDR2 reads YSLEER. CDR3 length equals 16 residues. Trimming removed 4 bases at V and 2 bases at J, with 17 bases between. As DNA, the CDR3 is TGCGCCAGCAGCCCCACCTACGGACAGCAGCAAGAGACCCAGTACTTC. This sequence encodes CASSPTYGQQQETQYF.